This TCR beta chain was documented in a study of cytomegalovirus exposure and HLA in healthy donors. This CDR3 region has 17 residues. V lost 4 bases and J lost 1, with 17 bases in between. Germline CDR1 reads SGHAT; CDR2 reads FQNNGV. The PCR ran on 60 Vbeta and 13 Jbeta primers. The data were produced by immunoSEQ multiplex PCR, yet TCRdb's version contains in-frame clones alone and is incomplete. Among some 36,000 clones listed, approximately 74% were seen once. The TCR comes from a man aged 25-40 years in good health and CMV-seronegative. The sample consisted of PBMCs. V and J are TRBV11-2 and TRBJ1-5; TRBD1 is a possible D gene (6 bases). CDR3 protein: CASSSIGRGRSNQPQHF. CDR3 coding DNA: TGTGCCAGCAGCTCCATTGGCAGGGGACGAAGCAATCAGCCCCAGCATTTT.